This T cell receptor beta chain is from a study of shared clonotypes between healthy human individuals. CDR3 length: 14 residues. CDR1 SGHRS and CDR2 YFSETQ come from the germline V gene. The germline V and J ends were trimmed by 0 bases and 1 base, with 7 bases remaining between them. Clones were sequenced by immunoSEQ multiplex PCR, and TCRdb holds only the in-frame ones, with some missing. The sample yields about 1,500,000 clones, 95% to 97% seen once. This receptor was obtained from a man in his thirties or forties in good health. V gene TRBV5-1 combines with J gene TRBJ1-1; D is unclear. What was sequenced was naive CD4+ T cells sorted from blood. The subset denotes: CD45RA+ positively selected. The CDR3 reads CASSLAPGNTEAFF. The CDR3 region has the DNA TGCGCCAGCAGCTTGGCCCCAGGGAACACTGAAGCTTTCTTT.